Presented here are 8 T cell receptor beta chains from one specimen sequenced in a study of T cells in Graves' hyperthyroidism and ophthalmopathy (dated by TCRdb to the late 2010s). Library preparation was by multiplex PCR. Sequencer: Illumina HiSeq 2000. TCR beta CDR3 regions were amplified from RNA transcripts. A first-round RT-PCR of the TCR CDR3 used the HTBI primer set with the Qiagen OneStep RT-PCR kit. TCRdb passed the public sequencing reads through fastp at Q25 and MiXCR, retaining productive beta sequences. Merged by CDR3 protein, the rows form single entries marked with the most common genes and DNA. The sample table records 700,000 or so distinct CDR3 sequences; about a sixth of these occur just once. The ten largest clones take up around 8.1% of the sample. The sequencing input was blood. The receptors derive from a man between 18 and 35 years old with Graves' hyperthyroidism.

This clonotype was observed at least ten times. The chain employs TRBV28 and TRBJ2-7; D might be TRBD1 or TRBD2, each matching 5 bases. V was shortened by 5 bases and J by 2 bases, with 16 bases between the two germline ends. CDR3 size: 15 residues. CDR1 is MDHEN, CDR2 SYDVKM, per germline. CDR3 in amino acids: CASSGGWGPTYEQYF. The CDR3, as DNA: TGTGCCAGCAGTGGGGGTTGGGGCCCAACCTACGAGCAGTACTTC.

V is TRBV7-9 and J is TRBJ2-7, with D possibly TRBD1 on 5 matching bases. Germline CDR1 and CDR2: SEHNR and FQNEAQ (reference sequence). V lost 11 bases, J lost 1 base, and 15 bases lay in between. The CDR3 is 13 amino acids. The CDR3 region has the DNA TGTGCCCTAGACACAGGTGTATCCTACGAGCAGTACTTC. This encodes CALDTGVSYEQYF. Together with reference TRBV7-9 and TRBJ2-7, the CDR3 gives the full variable domain: DTGVSQNPRHKITKRGQNVTFRCDPISEHNRLYWYRQTLGQGPEFLTYFQNEAQLEKSRLLSDRFSAERPKGSFSTLEIQRTEQGDSAMYLCALDTGVSYEQYFGPGTRLTVT.

The genes are TRBV6-5 and TRBJ2-7; TRBD2 is a possible D gene (7 bases). Germline assignment: CDR1 MNHEY and CDR2 SVGAGI. Trimming took off 0 bases at V and 0 bases at J, with 12 bases between the two ends. This CDR3 comprises 16 residues. The CDR3 DNA follows: TGTGCCAGCAGTTACTCCCTAGCGGACAGCTCCTACGAGCAGTACTTC. Its translation: CASSYSLADSSYEQYF.

In its sample, this clonotype was seen many times. The V call is TRBV7-9, the J call TRBJ2-2; D is ambiguous. This CDR3 is built from 14 residues. The V gene lost 0 bases and the J gene lost 3 bases, with 5 bases spanning the gap. Germline V gives CDR1 SEHNR, CDR2 FQNEAQ (reference sequence). The CDR3: CASSLASDTGELFF. The CDR3 nucleotides read TGTGCCAGCAGCTTAGCGTCCGACACCGGGGAGCTGTTTTTT.

This clonotype has ten or more counts. The genes are TRBV6-1 and TRBJ2-7; the match to TRBD1 covers 11 bases. The CDR3 is 16 amino acids. V trimming: 3 bases; J trimming: 3 bases; junction bases outside the gene matches: 7. Per the germline V gene, CDR1 is MNHNS and CDR2 is SASEGT. DNA for the CDR3: TGTGCCAGCAGTGACCGGACAGGGGGCCCCCTCTACGAGCAGTACTTC. This sequence encodes CASSDRTGGPLYEQYF.

The chain uses TRBV20-1 and TRBJ2-7; 11 nucleotides line up with TRBD2. The CDR3 runs to 14 residues. The V gene's germline CDR1 is DFQATT and CDR2 SNEGSKA (reference sequence). J gave up 4 bases and V 3 bases, and 5 bases lay outside the gene matches. The CDR3 is CSARGTSGPYEQYF. The CDR3 coding sequence is TGCAGTGCTAGGGGGACTAGCGGCCCGTACGAGCAGTACTTC.

This clonotype was detected ten times or more. The V and J genes are TRBV20-1 and TRBJ2-1; 8 bases are shared with TRBD2. The CDR3 contains 15 residues. Germline V gives CDR1 DFQATT, CDR2 SNEGSKA (reference sequence). The ends lost 6 bases at V and 0 bases at J; junction bases unmatched: 7. The CDR3 sequence is CSASGGHSSYNEQFF. In DNA, the CDR3 is TGCAGTGCCAGCGGGGGCCACAGCTCCTACAATGAGCAGTTCTTC.

The chain has TRBV6-2 or TRBV6-3 and TRBJ2-7; D is perhaps TRBD2 (6 bases). The germline CDR1 and CDR2 sequences are MNHEY and SVGEGT. The V end was cut by 4 bases, the J end by 3 bases, with 16 bases between. This CDR3 comprises 15 residues. Here the CDR3 DNA reads TGTGCCAGCAGTTCCATCGGGCCGGAGGGCTACGAGCAGTACTTC. This gives the protein CASSSIGPEGYEQYF.